Listed here are 25 T cell receptor beta chains from one sample, sequenced in a study of cytomegalovirus exposure and HLA in healthy donors. Profiling relied on immunoSEQ multiplex PCR, and the TCRdb table lists in-frame clones only, not all of them. This sample has almost 75,000 clones, with 85% found just once. Sequencing was performed on PBMCs. These receptors were collected from a man aged 25 to 40 in good health and CMV-seronegative.

This chain joins TRBV5-4 and TRBJ2-1, with 7 bases that match TRBD1. CDR1 SGHNT and CDR2 YYREEE come from the germline V gene (reference sequence). The CDR3 contains 15 residues. V trimming: 4 bases; J trimming: 1 base; junction bases outside the gene matches: 5. DNA of the CDR3: TGTGCCAGCAGCGCAACAGGGGAGTCCTACAATGAGCAGTTCTTC. It yields the protein CASSATGESYNEQFF.

This clone was observed once. This chain joins TRBV4-1 and TRBJ1-3; D might be TRBD1 (6 bases). CDR1 MGHRA and CDR2 YSYEKL come from the germline V gene. The CDR3 runs 18 residues. Trimming stripped 1 base from V and 4 bases from J, with 20 bases between. CDR3 DNA: TGCGCCAGCAGCCAAGCCCTAAGACAGGTTCTTAGAGGAAACACCATATATTTT. Translated, it gives CASSQALRQVLRGNTIYF.

The chain is built from TRBV7-2 and TRBJ2-2; D call uncertain. The ends were cut back, 4 bases at V and 5 bases at J, with 5 bases in the middle. CDR3 size: 12 residues. Per the germline V gene, CDR1 is SGHTA and CDR2 is FQGNSA. The DNA of the CDR3 is TGTGCCAGCAGCTCGCGGACCGGGGAGCTGTTTTTT. Protein product: CASSSRTGELFF.

The chain joins TRBV27 to TRBJ2-7; D may be TRBD1 (5 bases). The CDR3 is made up of 13 amino acids. Deletions cut 6 bases from V and 3 bases from J, with 12 bases between. Per germline, CDR1 MNHEY and CDR2 SMNVEV (reference sequence). CDR3 DNA: TGTGCCAGCAGAGCAGGGAATAGCTACGAGCAGTACGTC. Its translation is CASRAGNSYEQYV.

The chain carries TRBV7-6 and TRBJ2-7, with TRBD2 matching 7 bases. J gave up 0 bases and V 2 bases, and 4 bases lay outside the gene matches. Germline values: CDR1 SGHVS, CDR2 FNYEAQ. The CDR3 is 15 residues long. As DNA, the CDR3 is TGTGCCAGCAGCTTAAGCGGGGTCACCTCCTACGAGCAGTACTTC. Protein sequence: CASSLSGVTSYEQYF.

This sequence joins TRBV28 and TRBJ1-2, with TRBD1 matching over 7 bases. The germline V gene has CDR1 MDHEN and CDR2 SYDVKM. The CDR3 contains 14 residues. Trimming took 7 bases from V and 1 from J; bases not matched to a gene: 6. The DNA of the CDR3 is TGTGCCAGCATCTCGGACAGGATTAACTATGGCTACACCTTC. As protein: CASISDRINYGYTF.

This clone has a handful of counts. The rearrangement joins TRBV6-4 to TRBJ2-2; TRBD1 agrees at 8 bases. J lost 1 base, V lost 6 bases, and 1 base had no gene match. CDR1 and CDR2 from the germline V gene are MRHNA and SNTAGT. This CDR3 has 14 amino acids. The CDR3 DNA sequence: TGTGCCAGCAGCGGGACAGGGAACACCGGGGAGCTGTTTTTT. Its protein product is CASSGTGNTGELFF.

CDR3 amino acids: CASSPTRTGGHGYTF. The CDR3 coding sequence is TGTGCCAGCAGCCCGACCCGGACAGGGGGCCATGGCTACACCTTC. The gene calls are TRBV5-8 and TRBJ1-2, with 11 bases that match TRBD1. With 4 bases clipped from V and 6 bases from J, the junction kept 8 bases outside the gene matches. The CDR3 totals 15 residues. From germline, CDR1 is SGHTS and CDR2 YDEGEE.

This chain links TRBV5-1 with TRBJ2-5; TRBD2 agrees at 10 bases. The V gene end was trimmed by 0 bases and the J gene end by 5 bases; junction bases not matched to a gene: 7. The CDR3 has 16 amino acids. CDR1 and CDR2 (germline): SGHRS, YFSETQ. In nucleotides, the CDR3 is TGCGCCAGCAGCTTGGCCCCAGCGGGGGGGCGTGAGACCCAGTACTTC. Protein product: CASSLAPAGGRETQYF.

This clone has only one observation. This chain connects TRBV18 to TRBJ2-3; D is unresolved. This CDR3 has 15 residues. CDR1 and CDR2 (germline): KGHSH, LQKENI. The germline V and J ends were trimmed by 6 bases and 0 bases, with 13 bases remaining between them. The CDR3 DNA reads as TGTGCCAGCTCCCCCTCCCGGGTTAGCACAGATACGCAGTATTTT. Its translation is CASSPSRVSTDTQYF.

J is TRBJ1-4 and V is TRBV5-6; tentative D call: TRBD1 (5 bases). This CDR3 comprises 15 residues. The germline V gene encodes CDR1 SGHDT and CDR2 YYEEEE. The ends were cut back, 1 base at V and 8 bases at J, with 15 bases in the middle. The CDR3 nucleotides read TGTGCCAGCAGCTTGACAGGCACCGGCGTCGAAAAACTGTTTTTT. Amino acids: CASSLTGTGVEKLFF.

The chain combines TRBV21-1 with TRBJ2-7; the D segment call TRBD2 is taken from the table without a DNA check. TRBV21-1 is an annotated pseudogene. This CDR3 has 18 amino acids. The CDR3 DNA follows: TGTGCCAGCAGCAAAGAGGGGACTAGCGGGAACGTCTCCTACGAGCAGTACGTC. This sequence encodes CASSKEGTSGNVSYEQYV.

This sequence joins TRBV27 and TRBJ1-5; 12 bases line up with TRBD1. The J segment lost 1 base and the V segment lost 5 bases, leaving 6 bases of the junction unmatched. This CDR3 is 17 amino acids long. Germline values: CDR1 MNHEY, CDR2 SMNVEV (reference sequence). CDR3 DNA sequence: TGTGCCAGCAGTCTTGGGACAGGGGGCGCGAGCAATCAGCCCCAGCATTTT. Translation: CASSLGTGGASNQPQHF.

The chain joins TRBV4-2 to TRBJ1-2; a weak D match, TRBD1 (6 bases). Germline CDR1 LGHNA, CDR2 YNFKEQ. This CDR3 spans 14 amino acids. With 0 bases removed from V and 5 bases from J, the gap between germline ends came to 10 bases. The CDR3 region has the DNA TGTGCCAGCAGCCAAGAGGACAGCCCGTATGGCTACACCTTC. Residues: CASSQEDSPYGYTF.

In this sample, this clone turned up once. V is TRBV4-3 and J is TRBJ2-1, with D possibly TRBD2 on 5 matching bases. Germline V gene lookup returns CDR1 LGHNA and CDR2 YSLEER. V shed 3 bases and J shed 7 bases, with 16 bases lying between them. The CDR3 consists of 15 residues. CDR3 sequence (DNA): TGCGCCAGCAGCCAGGCCGGGATCTGGGGTAATGAGCAGTTCTTC. Protein sequence: CASSQAGIWGNEQFF.

The table lists this clone with a few counts. The J gene is TRBJ2-1, the V gene TRBV7-8, with 11 bases aligning to TRBD1. The CDR3 has 16 amino acids. Germline values: CDR1 SGHVS, CDR2 FQNEAQ. After removal of 5 bases from V and 7 bases from J, the junction contained 10 bases not matched to a gene. The CDR3 protein is CASSKRGQGARNEQFF. In DNA, the CDR3 is TGTGCCAGCAGCAAGAGAGGACAGGGGGCTAGGAATGAGCAGTTCTTC. Variable domain in full (rest from reference TRBV7-8 and TRBJ2-1): GAGVSQSPRYKVAKRGQDVALRCDPISGHVSLFWYQQALGQGPEFLTYFQNEAQLDKSGLPSDRFFAERPEGSVSTLKIQRTQQEDSAVYLCASSKRGQGARNEQFFGPGTRLTVL.

This chain joins TRBV2 and TRBJ2-7; TRBD1 matches 7 bases. The length of the CDR3 is 14 residues. From germline, CDR1 is SNHLY and CDR2 FYNNEI. V gave up 9 bases and J gave up 0 bases; unmatched junction bases: 8. The CDR3 nucleotides read TGTGCCAGGAGTCGTCGGACAGGCTCCTACGAGCAGTACGTC. This sequence encodes CARSRRTGSYEQYV.

This rearrangement joins TRBV5-1 to TRBJ2-5; a weak D match, TRBD1 (5 bases). This CDR3 has 13 amino acids. The germline CDR1 and CDR2 sequences are SGHRS and YFSETQ. Trimming cost V 0 bases and J 5 bases, with 8 bases left between them. The CDR3 spells CASSLEGLETQYF. The CDR3 region has the DNA TGCGCCAGCAGCTTGGAGGGGTTGGAGACCCAGTACTTC.

The rearrangement uses TRBV6-1 and TRBJ1-1, with 8 bases aligning to TRBD1. The CDR3 has 16 residues. Trimming at V came to 4 bases and at J to 2 bases, leaving 9 bases not matched to a gene. Germline V gene lookup returns CDR1 MNHNS and CDR2 SASEGT. This CDR3 is CASSVRPGQVNTEAFF. CDR3 nucleotides: TGTGCCAGCAGTGTCCGGCCGGGACAGGTAAACACTGAAGCTTTCTTT.

V and J are TRBV19 and TRBJ2-3; 14 bases are a match to TRBD2. The germline V gene has CDR1 LNHDA and CDR2 SQIVND (reference sequence). This CDR3 contains 18 residues. Germline trimming cut 7 bases from V and 4 bases from J; bases unmatched to any gene: 13. CDR3 sequence reads: CASTPPPGLAGDADTQYF. In nucleotides, the CDR3 is TGTGCCAGTACCCCCCCGCCGGGACTAGCGGGGGACGCAGATACGCAGTATTTT.

There are a few counts of this clone. The chain has TRBV5-4 and TRBJ2-1; 10 bases fit TRBD2. Trimming took 5 bases from V and 5 from J; bases not matched to a gene: 4. There are 14 residues in the CDR3. The germline gives CDR1 SGHNT, CDR2 YYREEE (reference sequence). The CDR3 region has the DNA TGTGCCAGCAGTCTAGCGGGGGATCACAATGAGCAGTTCTTC. Protein: CASSLAGDHNEQFF.

V gene TRBV14 combines with J gene TRBJ2-7; TRBD2 matches at 14 bases. Trimming removed 5 bases from V and 3 bases from J; junction bases left unmatched: 3. The CDR3 totals 15 residues. The V gene's germline CDR1 is SGHDN and CDR2 FVKESK. CDR3 sequence reads: CASSGTSGGFYEQYV. The CDR3 DNA reads TGTGCCAGCAGCGGGACTAGCGGGGGATTCTACGAGCAGTACGTC.

A note on this clone: A read error may account for a junction end that differs from germline. This chain joins TRBV14 and TRBJ2-1, with 8 bases identical to TRBD1. CDR1 is SGHDN, CDR2 FVKESK, per germline. The length of the CDR3 is 16 residues. This CDR3 is CASSEEGAGGAGEQFF. As DNA, the CDR3 is TGTGCCAGCAGCGAAGAAGGGGCAGGGGGCGCGGGTGAGCAGTTCTTC.

The chain joins TRBV27 to TRBJ2-3; TRBD2 aligns across 12 bases. The length of the CDR3 is 17 residues. With 3 bases clipped from V and 0 bases from J, the junction kept 4 bases outside the gene matches. Per the germline V gene, CDR1 is MNHEY and CDR2 is SMNVEV (reference sequence). CDR3 protein: CASSFWGLAGSTDTQYF. The CDR3 DNA sequence: TGTGCCAGCAGTTTTTGGGGACTAGCGGGTAGCACAGATACGCAGTATTTT.

The genes are TRBV6-1 and TRBJ2-7; weak D call: TRBD2 (5 bases). This CDR3 has 18 residues. Germline assignment: CDR1 MNHNS and CDR2 SASEGT. V dropped 1 base and J dropped 0 bases, with 19 bases sitting between them. This chain's CDR3 is CASSEGLRVIIFSYEQYF. CDR3 bases: TGTGCCAGCAGTGAAGGATTGAGGGTAATAATTTTCTCCTACGAGCAGTACTTC.